These 22 T cell receptor beta chains came from one sample sequenced in a study of T cell responses to AZD1222 COVID-19 vaccine. The assay was immunoSEQ multiplex PCR, and TCRdb's table has in-frame clones only and misses some. The data hold more than 95,000 clones, with approximately 86% observed a single time. The input for sequencing was peripheral blood, taken 28 days after the second dose of the MenACWY control vaccine. These receptors were collected from an adult who received the MenACWY meningococcal vaccine as a control.

The chain recombines TRBV7-9 with TRBJ1-2; 7 bases align to TRBD1. V lost 1 base to trimming and J lost 6 bases; unmatched junction nucleotides: 8. Germline loops: CDR1 SEHNR, CDR2 FQNEAQ (reference sequence). The CDR3 covers 15 residues. The CDR3 coding sequence is TGTGCCAGCAGCTTAGTACGACAGGGAACTCATGGCTACACCTTC. Amino acids: CASSLVRQGTHGYTF.

The genes are TRBV4-2 and TRBJ1-2, with 7 bases lining up with TRBD1. The CDR3 has 17 residues. After removal of 0 bases from V and 0 bases from J, the junction contained 7 bases not matched to a gene. The germline gives CDR1 LGHNA, CDR2 YNFKEQ. The CDR3 sequence is CASSQDRGDSTNYGYTF. CDR3 in DNA: TGTGCCAGCAGCCAAGATAGGGGGGACAGTACTAACTATGGCTACACCTTC.

The chain couples TRBV18 to TRBJ1-6; 8 nucleotides align to TRBD1. This CDR3 contains 15 residues. Germline V gene data show CDR1 as KGHSH and CDR2 as LQKENI. Trimming at V came to 2 bases and at J to 7 bases, leaving 4 bases not matched to a gene. The CDR3 DNA sequence: TGTGCCAGCTCACCAGCAGGGGGCGGAAATTCACCCCTCCACTTT. Protein product: CASSPAGGGNSPLHF.

The chain has TRBV7-6 and TRBJ2-2, with D possibly called TRBD1 or TRBD2 (5 bases each). CDR1 and CDR2 (germline): SGHVS, FNYEAQ. Trimming pared 3 bases from V and 2 bases from J, leaving 10 bases between. This CDR3 is 15 amino acids long. The CDR3, as DNA: TGTGCCAGCAGCTTCGGGACGGTTAACACCGGGGAGCTGTTTTTT. It is translated as CASSFGTVNTGELFF.

This sequence joins TRBV5-4 and TRBJ2-5; TRBD2 is a possible D gene (7 bases). The CDR3 runs 14 residues. The V end lost 4 bases, the J end lost 5 bases, and 15 bases lay between the germline ends. CDR1 is SGHNT, CDR2 YYREEE, per germline (reference sequence). The CDR3 region has the DNA TGTGCCAGCAGCCCAGGAGGGGGGGGCGAGACCCAGTACTTC. Translation gives CASSPGGGGETQYF.

This rearrangement joins TRBV28 to TRBJ1-1, with 7 bases aligning to TRBD1. There are 16 residues in the CDR3. Per germline, CDR1 MDHEN and CDR2 SYDVKM. Trimming at V came to 7 bases and at J to 10 bases, leaving 21 bases not matched to a gene. The CDR3 nucleotides read TGTGCCAGCACCGTTCCGACCGGGACAGCCTCCCGGCGAGCTTTCTTT. Amino acid sequence: CASTVPTGTASRRAFF.

This chain uses TRBV4-3 with TRBJ2-3, with 10 bases aligning to TRBD1. V dropped 6 bases and J dropped 3; count of bases not matched to a gene: 3. The length of the CDR3 is 14 residues. In germline, CDR1 is LGHNA, CDR2 YSLEER. The DNA for the CDR3 is TGCGCCAGCAGTAGGACAGGGGGTACAGATACGCAGTATTTT. Translation: CASSRTGGTDTQYF.

This chain connects TRBV6-2 or TRBV6-3 to TRBJ1-2; D gene unclear. The CDR3 loop spans 12 amino acids. CDR1 and CDR2 (germline): MNHEY, SVGEGT. The ends were cut back, 2 bases at V and 2 bases at J, with 3 bases in the middle. The DNA for the CDR3 is TGTGCCAGCAGTTACGGGAACTATGGCTACACCTTC. This gives the protein CASSYGNYGYTF.

This clone has a handful of counts. The rearrangement joins TRBV4-3 to TRBJ1-2, with D unresolved. CDR3 length: 13 residues. Germline V CDR1 and CDR2: LGHNA, YSLEER. Trimming cost V 0 bases and J 3 bases, with 5 bases left between them. CDR3 in DNA: TGCGCCAGCAGCCAAGATGGGGACTATGGCTACACCTTC. Its translation: CASSQDGDYGYTF.

The genes are TRBV28 and TRBJ2-7; possible D gene TRBD2, 7 bases. CDR1 is MDHEN and CDR2 is SYDVKM in the germline V gene. CDR3 size: 14 residues. V gave up 7 bases and J gave up 2 bases, with 15 bases separating them. For the CDR3, the DNA is TGTGCCAGCACGCAATGGGGGGGCACCTACGAGCAGTACTTC. It specifies CASTQWGGTYEQYF. The whole variable domain, filled in from reference TRBV28 and TRBJ2-7, reads DVKVTQSSRYLVKRTGEKVFLECVQDMDHENMFWYRQDPGLGLRLIYFSYDVKMKEKGDIPEGYSVSREKKERFSLILESASTNQTSMYLCASTQWGGTYEQYFGPGTRLTVT.

The chain employs TRBV5-1 and TRBJ2-7; TRBD2 is a possible D gene (6 bases). The CDR3 contains 14 residues. Germline V gives CDR1 SGHRS, CDR2 YFSETQ. The V and J ends lost 0 bases and 1 base respectively, with 8 bases between them. In DNA, the CDR3 is TGCGCCAGCAGCTTGGTACGGGGGTCCTACGAGCAGTACTTC. This gives the protein CASSLVRGSYEQYF.

The chain joins TRBV5-1 to TRBJ2-1, with D perhaps TRBD1 (5 bases). The CDR3 length is 15 residues. With 2 bases removed from V and 2 bases from J, the gap between germline ends came to 11 bases. The germline gives CDR1 SGHRS, CDR2 YFSETQ. The CDR3 region is CASSFRGGPYNEQFF. The CDR3 DNA is TGCGCCAGCAGCTTTAGGGGCGGACCCTACAATGAGCAGTTCTTC.

V is TRBV10-1 and J is TRBJ1-5; D remains ambiguous. V dropped 6 bases and J dropped 6 bases, with 6 bases sitting between them. Germline assignment: CDR1 WNHNN and CDR2 SYGVQD (reference sequence). There are 11 residues in the CDR3. CDR3 in DNA: TGCGCCAGCAGAAAGGGTCAGCCCCAGCATTTT. The encoded protein is CASRKGQPQHF.

V and J are TRBV7-2 and TRBJ2-4; 9 nucleotides line up with TRBD1. Germline V gene lookup returns CDR1 SGHTA and CDR2 FQGNSA. This CDR3 is 14 amino acids long. The trim removed 8 bases at V and 6 bases at J, leaving 8 bases unmatched. The CDR3 DNA reads as TGTGCCAGCGGGACAGGGAGGAGCGGAAACATTCAGTACTTC. Its translation: CASGTGRSGNIQYF.

In nucleotides, the CDR3 is TGTGCCAGCAGTCCACAGGGCTACCCCGCTTACGAGCAGTACTTC. It yields the protein CASSPQGYPAYEQYF. V gene TRBV6-2 or TRBV6-3 combines with J gene TRBJ2-7, with TRBD1 as a possible D gene (6 bases). V lost 5 bases, J lost 4 bases, and 18 bases lay in between. The CDR3 extends over 15 amino acids. In germline, CDR1 is MNHEY, CDR2 SVGEGT.

The rearrangement joins TRBV7-2 to TRBJ2-7; 12 bases fit TRBD2. With 4 bases clipped from V and 3 bases from J, the junction kept 4 bases outside the gene matches. CDR1 SGHTA and CDR2 FQGNSA come from the germline V gene. This CDR3 spans 15 amino acids. The CDR3 sequence is CASSSRTSGDYEQYF. CDR3 coding DNA: TGTGCCAGCAGCTCAAGGACTAGCGGGGACTACGAGCAGTACTTC.

The V call is TRBV11-2, the J call TRBJ2-3; 11 nucleotides align to TRBD2. V lost 5 bases to trimming and J lost 1 base; unmatched junction nucleotides: 11. This CDR3 contains 18 residues. Germline loops: CDR1 SGHAT, CDR2 FQNNGV. CDR3: CASSLLAGGPRGTDTQYF. CDR3 DNA sequence: TGTGCCAGCAGCCTGTTAGCGGGGGGGCCGCGTGGCACAGATACGCAGTATTTT. Looking up the rest from reference TRBV11-2 and TRBJ2-3 gives the full variable domain: EAGVAQSPRYKIIEKRQSVAFWCNPISGHATLYWYQQILGQGPKLLIQFQNNGVVDDSQLPKDRFSAERLKGVDSTLKIQPAKLEDSAVYLCASSLLAGGPRGTDTQYFGPGTRLTVL.

J is TRBJ1-5 and V is TRBV5-5; D might be TRBD1 (5 bases). Germline loops: CDR1 SGHKS, CDR2 YYEKEE (reference sequence). This CDR3 comprises 15 residues. Trimming took off 0 bases at V and 6 bases at J, with 13 bases between the two ends. The chain's CDR3 is CASSLGMGVVQPQHF. In nucleotides, the CDR3 is TGTGCCAGCAGCTTGGGAATGGGGGTGGTTCAGCCCCAGCATTTT.

The CDR3 loop is CASSERAAAYFNSPLHF. DNA for the CDR3: TGTGCCAGCAGTGAACGGGCAGCCGCGTACTTTAATTCACCCCTCCACTTT. V is TRBV6-1 and J is TRBJ1-6; D is uncertain. Germline V gene lookup returns CDR1 MNHNS and CDR2 SASEGT. The CDR3 has 17 amino acids. Trimming shortened V by 2 bases and J by 6 bases, and 17 bases separated the two germline ends.

This clone was counted a single time. CDR3 DNA sequence: TGTGCCAGCAGCGCGCAGGTCACCGGGGAGCTGTTTTTT. Amino acid sequence: CASSAQVTGELFF. The chain has TRBV7-7 and TRBJ2-2; no firm D call. The CDR3 runs to 13 residues. Germline CDR1 SSHAT, CDR2 FNYEAQ (reference sequence). Trimming stripped 5 bases from V and 4 bases from J, with 8 bases between.

The rearrangement links TRBV7-9 to TRBJ1-3; D possibly corresponds to TRBD1 (5 bases). Germline CDR1 SEHNR, CDR2 FQNEAQ (reference sequence). CDR3 length equals 19 residues. V was pared by 1 base and J by 0 bases, with 19 bases between. CDR3 DNA sequence: TGTGCCAGCAGCTTAGGAGTGTACAGGCGGTCGAGCTCTGGAAACACCATATATTTT. Translated: CASSLGVYRRSSSGNTIYF.

V is TRBV5-4 and J is TRBJ2-3; no definite D call. The CDR3 has 12 amino acids. Germline CDR1 is SGHNT and CDR2 is YYREEE (reference sequence). V was shortened by 4 bases and J by 2 bases, with 5 bases between the two germline ends. CDR3 bases: TGTGCCAGCAGCACCTCCACAGATACGCAGTATTTT. This codes for CASSTSTDTQYF.